The T cell receptor beta chain described here comes from a study of response to subunit inactivated influenza vaccine. Trimming pared 7 bases from V and 5 bases from J, leaving 21 bases between. This CDR3 comprises 16 residues. Germline CDR1 reads WNHNN; CDR2 reads SYGVQD (reference sequence). Study observations and caveats: It was suggested by the authors that few new T cells are recruited by each seasonal influenza vaccination.

Each CDR3 protein is one row after TCRdb ran MiXCR on the RT-PCR reads. The data hold hundreds of thousands of distinct CDR3 sequences, with roughly 18% observed a single time. This clonotype was detected a few times. Antigen: not known. The source is a man aged 50 to 60 who received an inactivated influenza vaccine. The material sequenced was PBMCs from blood, taken roughly 5 days after vaccination. The chain carries TRBV10-1 and TRBJ1-5; the D gene is possibly TRBD1 (6 bases). The chain's CDR3 is CASTNPKNRADQPQHF. The DNA of the CDR3 is TGCGCCAGCACTAACCCCAAGAACAGGGCTGATCAGCCCCAGCATTTT.